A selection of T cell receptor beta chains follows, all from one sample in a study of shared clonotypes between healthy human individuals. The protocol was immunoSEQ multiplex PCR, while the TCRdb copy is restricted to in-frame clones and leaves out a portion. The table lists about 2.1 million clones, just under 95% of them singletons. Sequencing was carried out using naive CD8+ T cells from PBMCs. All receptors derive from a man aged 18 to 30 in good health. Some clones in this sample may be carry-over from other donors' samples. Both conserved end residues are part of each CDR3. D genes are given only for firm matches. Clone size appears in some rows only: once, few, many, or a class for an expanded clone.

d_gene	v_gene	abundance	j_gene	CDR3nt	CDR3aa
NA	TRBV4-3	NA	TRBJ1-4	TGCGCCAGCAGCCAAGATGTCTATGAAAAACTGTTTTTT	CASSQDVYEKLFF
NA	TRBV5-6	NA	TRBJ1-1	TGTGCCAGCAGCTTGTTGTCGGGCACTGAAGCTTTCTTT	CASSLLSGTEAFF
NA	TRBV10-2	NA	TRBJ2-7	TGCGCCAGCAGGAGAGTGGGGGGCTTTGTGTACGAGCAGTACTTC	CASRRVGGFVYEQYF
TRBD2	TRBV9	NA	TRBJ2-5	TGTGCCAGCAGTCGGACTAGCGGGAGTGCAGAGACCCAGTACTTC	CASSRTSGSAETQYF
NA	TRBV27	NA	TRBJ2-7	TGTGCCAGCAGTTTGTCGGTGGGGCTGGGTAGCGAGCAGTACTTC	CASSLSVGLGSEQYF
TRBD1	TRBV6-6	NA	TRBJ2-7	TGTGCCAGCAGGGTCCGGGACAGGGCCTCCTACGAGCAGTACTTC	CASRVRDRASYEQYF
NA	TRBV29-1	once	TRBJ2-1	TGCAGCGCAAACCTATGGGGTGAGCAGTTCTTC	CSANLWGEQFF
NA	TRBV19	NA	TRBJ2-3	TGTGCCAGTAGTATATATCCGGGAGATACGCAGTATTTT	CASSIYPGDTQYF
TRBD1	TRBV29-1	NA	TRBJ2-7	TGCAGCGTAGTTGGGCCGGGACAGGCCGCCTACGAGCAGTACTTC	CSVVGPGQAAYEQYF
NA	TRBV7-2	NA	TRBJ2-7	TGTGCCAGCAGCCAAACTCCACCCTACGAGCAGTACTTC	CASSQTPPYEQYF
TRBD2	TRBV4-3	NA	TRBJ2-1	TGCGCCAGCAGCCGTATGGGACTAGCGGGGGCCAATGAGCAGTTCTTC	CASSRMGLAGANEQFF
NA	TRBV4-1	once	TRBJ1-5	TGCGCCAGCAGCCAAGTTCTCAGTGGCAATCAGCCCCAGCATTTT	CASSQVLSGNQPQHF
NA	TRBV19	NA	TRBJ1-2	TGTGCCAGTAGTAGAAGACAGAACTATGGCTACACCTTC	CASSRRQNYGYTF
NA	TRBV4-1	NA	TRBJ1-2	TGCGCCAGCAGCCAAGATCATCGGTCAGAAAACTATGGCTACACCTTC	CASSQDHRSENYGYTF
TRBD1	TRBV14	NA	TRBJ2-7	TGTGCCAGCAGCCAAGGGACAGGGGGCGGTTATGGTTACGAGCAGTACTTC	CASSQGTGGGYGYEQYF
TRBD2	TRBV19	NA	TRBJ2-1	TGTGCCAGTATGCCGTATAGCGGGTTAGCGGGGTACAATGAGCAGTTCTTC	CASMPYSGLAGYNEQFF
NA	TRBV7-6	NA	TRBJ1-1	TGTGCCAGCAGCCCCCTCCTTCGGACTGAAGCTTTCTTT	CASSPLLRTEAFF
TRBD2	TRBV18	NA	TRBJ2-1	TGTGCCAGCTCACCAGATTTCCTAGCGGCGTATGAGCAGTTCTTC	CASSPDFLAAYEQFF
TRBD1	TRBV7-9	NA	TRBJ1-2	TGTGCCAGCAGCTCCACAGGGGAGGGTGGCTACACCTTC	CASSSTGEGGYTF
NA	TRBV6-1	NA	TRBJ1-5	TGTGCCAGCAGTGAAAGCCCAGGGATAGTTAGCAATCAGCCCCAGCATTTT	CASSESPGIVSNQPQHF
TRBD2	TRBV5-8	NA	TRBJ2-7	TGTGCCAGCAGCCCCCGCGGGAGCGAGCAGTACTTC	CASSPRGSEQYF
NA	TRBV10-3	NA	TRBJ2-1	TGTGCCATCAGGCGGGACACGGACAATGAGCAGTTCTTC	CAIRRDTDNEQFF
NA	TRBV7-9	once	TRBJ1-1	TGTGCCAGCAGCCCACCCGCGGCAGGGGCAACGAGAGCTTTCTTT	CASSPPAAGATRAFF
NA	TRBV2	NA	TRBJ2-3	TGTGCCAGCAGTGGGGGCGGCAGGAGCACAGATACGCAGTATTTT	CASSGGGRSTDTQYF
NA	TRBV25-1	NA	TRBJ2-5	TGTGCCAGCAGTGAATACCGTGTCAGGGTGGAAGAGACCCAGTACTTC	CASSEYRVRVEETQYF
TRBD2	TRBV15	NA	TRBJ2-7	TGTGCCACCAGCAGACCGGCGGGAGGCTACGAGCAGTACTTC	CATSRPAGGYEQYF
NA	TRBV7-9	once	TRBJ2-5	TGTGCCAGCAGCCGTCCTCGAGGGTCTGAGGAGACCCAGTACTTC	CASSRPRGSEETQYF
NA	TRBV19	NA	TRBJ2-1	TGTGCCAGTAGTATCGTTGCGGGAATGAGGAATGAGCAGTTCTTC	CASSIVAGMRNEQFF
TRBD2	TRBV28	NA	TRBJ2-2	TGTGCCAGCAGTGCCACTGGCGGGAGCGGGGAGCTGTTTTTT	CASSATGGSGELFF
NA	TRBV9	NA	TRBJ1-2	TGTGCCAGCAGCGTTTACGCGCATTCTAACTATGGCTACACCTTC	CASSVYAHSNYGYTF
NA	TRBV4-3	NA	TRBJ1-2	TGCGCCAGCAGCCAAGATATTGGGGTCTATGGCTACACCTTC	CASSQDIGVYGYTF
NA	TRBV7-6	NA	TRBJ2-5	TGTGCCAGCAGCTTACAGGTTCAAGAGACCCAGTACTTC	CASSLQVQETQYF
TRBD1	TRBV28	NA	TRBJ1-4	TGTGCCAGCAGTGGCGGACAGGGAGGGGAAAAACTGTTTTTT	CASSGGQGGEKLFF
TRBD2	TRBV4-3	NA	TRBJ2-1	TGCGCCAGCAGCCCGGGACTAGCGGGAGCGCTGGGGGATGAGCAGTTCTTC	CASSPGLAGALGDEQFF
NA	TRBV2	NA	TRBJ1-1	TGTGCCAGCAGGAATAGGGGGAACACTGAAGCTTTCTTT	CASRNRGNTEAFF
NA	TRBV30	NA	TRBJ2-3	TGTGCCTGGACCCCGGGGGTGTATAGCACAGATACGCAGTATTTT	CAWTPGVYSTDTQYF
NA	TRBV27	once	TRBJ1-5	TGTGCCAGCAGACAGGGTACAACAAGGCCCCAGCATTTT	CASRQGTTRPQHF
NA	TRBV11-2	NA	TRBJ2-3	TGTGCCAGCAGCTGGCTGAGGAGGGGCACAGATACGCAGTATTTT	CASSWLRRGTDTQYF
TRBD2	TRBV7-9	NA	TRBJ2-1	TGTGCCAGTCGGACTAGCGGGAGGGCCAGCTACAATGAGCAGTTCTTC	CASRTSGRASYNEQFF
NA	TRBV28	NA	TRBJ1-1	TGTGCCAGCAGTTTGGTTTCGGCAGTTGGAGCTTTCTTT	CASSLVSAVGAFF
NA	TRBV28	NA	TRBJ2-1	TGTGCCAGCAGTTTATTATTTACAGGGAGACACAATGAGCAGTTCTTC	CASSLLFTGRHNEQFF
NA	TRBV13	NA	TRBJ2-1	TGTGCCAGCAGCACACCGGGACCAGGTGTAAATGAGCAGTTCTTC	CASSTPGPGVNEQFF
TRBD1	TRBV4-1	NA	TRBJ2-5	TGCGCCAGCAGCCAACCACGCCCGGGACAGCAAGAGACCCAGTACTTC	CASSQPRPGQQETQYF
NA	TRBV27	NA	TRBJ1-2	TGTGCCAGCAGACACAGGGTCTATGGCTACACCTTC	CASRHRVYGYTF
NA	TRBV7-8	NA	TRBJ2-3	TGTGCCAGCAGTCCGCCGGTGTACAGAACTAGCACAGATACGCAGTATTTT	CASSPPVYRTSTDTQYF
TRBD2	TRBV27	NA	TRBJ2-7	TGTGCCAGCCGACTAGCGGGAGGGCCTTACGAGCAGTACTTC	CASRLAGGPYEQYF
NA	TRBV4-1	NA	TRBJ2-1	TGCGCCAGCAGCCAAGGTCCCGGGACCTACAATGAGCAGTTCTTC	CASSQGPGTYNEQFF
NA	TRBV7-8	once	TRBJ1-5	TGTGCCAGCAGCTTAGTGCGGGGCCTCAATCAGCCCCAGCATTTT	CASSLVRGLNQPQHF
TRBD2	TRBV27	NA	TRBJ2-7	TGTGCCAGCGGGGGGTGGCGGGAGAACGAGCAGTACTTC	CASGGWRENEQYF
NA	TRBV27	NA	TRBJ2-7	TGTGCCAGCAGTTCAGGGGCCCTCTCCTACGAGCAGTACTTC	CASSSGALSYEQYF